The sequence of this T cell receptor beta chain was determined in a study of human thymus T cells. Corrective cardiac surgery supplied the resected thymus tissue. TCRdb's table, derived via immunoSEQ multiplex PCR, lists solely in-frame clones and lacks some. The sample consists of roughly 120,000 clones, around 96% of them appearing once. Germline V gives CDR1 LGHNA, CDR2 YSLEER. This CDR3 is 15 amino acids long. V gave up 3 bases and J gave up 5 bases, with 14 bases separating them. Sequencing was carried out using thymus tissue. V usage is TRBV4-3 and J usage is TRBJ2-1; D gene ambiguous. This receptor was obtained from a boy under three years old with a congenital heart defect but otherwise immunologically healthy. The CDR3 nucleotides are TGCGCCAGCAGCCATTCTGCGAGGTCCCACAATGAGCAGTTCTTC. Translation gives CASSHSARSHNEQFF.